This is a list of T cell receptor beta chains from one sample in a study of long-term antiretroviral therapy in people with HIV. Generated by immunoSEQ multiplex PCR, the TCRdb table keeps only in-frame clones and is missing some. The sample consists of about 33,000 clones, approximately 84% of them appearing once. Sample: unsorted PBMCs, taken 3.1 years after starting antiretroviral therapy. The source of these receptors is a woman between 45 and 65 years old with HIV. Both conserved end residues are trimmed from each CDR3.

13,TRBV18,ASSPQGRANEKLF
10,TRBV2,ASSEADRTQY
10,TRBV27,ASSLGGDTQY
11,TRBV2,ASRGTRNQPQH
13,TRBV27,ASSFGSAGRETQY
12,TRBV6-6,ASSPRDRERGQY
14,TRBV7-9,ASSLGSGFYNSPLH
12,TRBV13,ASTPGGRADTQY
12,TRBV19,ASRSEGGSYEQY
11,TRBV5-1,ASSLEQGDTQY
8,TRBV12-5,ASVSYEQY
12,TRBV2,ASTNRVTNEKLF
13,TRBV5-6,ASSNRPSYNSPLH
14,TRBV19,ASSNGAELAKNIQY
13,TRBV9,ASSVTGLSGNTIY
9,TRBV30,AGSTSSEQF
12,TRBV2,AMRTSGGEETQY
11,TRBV7-2,ASSARPDGEEY
11,TRBV6-1,ASRTDWNQPQH
13,TRBV6-5,ASSYLTSGGHEQF
13,TRBV11-2,ASSLDGQGVETQY
11,TRBV30,AWRTSGVYTQY
12,TRBV7-8,ASSLGRGKETQY
12,TRBV6-1,ASSDQSGGDTQY
12,TRBV18,ASSPDRLNTEAF
13,TRBV30,AWSVASGGAYEQY
10,TRBV4-1,ASSPTMGKLF
12,TRBV7-3,ASSFGTGTSPLH
14,TRBV19,ASSGSGAYYTDTQY
11,TRBV5-1,ASSSIDGGELF
8,TRBV29-1,SVGVKEQF
12,TRBV30,AWTWRGGTDTQY
9,TRBV5-3,ARSLAGLRH
16,TRBV5-4,ASSLGTGIFTGANVLT
14,TRBV11-2,ASSDTGYSGNQPQH
13,TRBV7-3,ASSRGRTGANVLT
11,TRBV6-1,ASSERGSTEAF
13,TRBV18,ASSPPGQGDQPQH
12,TRBV10-1,AIHNLKNTGELF
11,TRBV5-1,ASSQQDRTEAF
14,TRBV11-2,ASSLEMGLYSYEQY